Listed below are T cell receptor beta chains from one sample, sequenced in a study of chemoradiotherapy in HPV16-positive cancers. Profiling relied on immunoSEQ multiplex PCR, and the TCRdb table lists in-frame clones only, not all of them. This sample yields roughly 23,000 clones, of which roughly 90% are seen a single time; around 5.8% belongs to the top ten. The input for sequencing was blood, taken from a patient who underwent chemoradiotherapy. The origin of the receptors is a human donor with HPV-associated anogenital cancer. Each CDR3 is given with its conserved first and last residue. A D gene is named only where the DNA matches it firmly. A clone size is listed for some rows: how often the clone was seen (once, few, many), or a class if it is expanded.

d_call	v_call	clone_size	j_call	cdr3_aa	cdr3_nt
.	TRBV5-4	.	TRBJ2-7	CASSRTSFTSYEQYF	TGTGCCAGCAGCCGCACTAGCTTTACCTCCTACGAGCAGTACTTC
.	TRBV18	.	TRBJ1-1	CASSPSGGSLYTEAFF	TGTGCCAGCTCACCCTCGGGGGGGAGTTTGTACACTGAAGCTTTCTTT
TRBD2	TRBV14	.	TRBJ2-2	CASSYGLGTNTGELFF	TGTGCCAGCAGCTATGGACTAGGGACGAACACCGGGGAGCTGTTTTTT
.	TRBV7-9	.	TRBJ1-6	CASSRGPGIESPLHF	TGTGCCAGCAGCCGTGGGCCGGGAATTGAGTCACCCCTCCACTTT
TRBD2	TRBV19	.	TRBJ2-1	CASRGRGGISYNEQFF	TGTGCCAGTAGGGGACGGGGGGGCATTTCCTACAATGAGCAGTTCTTC
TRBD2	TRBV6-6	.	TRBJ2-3	CASSYSRAGDTDTQYF	TGTGCCAGCAGTTACTCGAGAGCGGGGGACACAGATACGCAGTATTTT
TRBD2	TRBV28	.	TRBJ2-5	CASSQGGQGETQYF	TGTGCCAGCAGTCAGGGAGGGCAGGGAGAGACCCAGTACTTC
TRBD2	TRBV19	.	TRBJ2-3	CASSTRGTSGGLFADTQYF	TGTGCCAGTAGTACCCGGGGGACTAGCGGGGGATTGTTTGCAGATACGCAGTATTTT
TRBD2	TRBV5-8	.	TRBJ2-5	CASSSWTRSSETQYF	TGTGCCAGCAGCTCCTGGACTAGAAGCTCGGAGACCCAGTACTTC
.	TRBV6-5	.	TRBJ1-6	CASSSAGDTYSPLHF	TGTGCCAGCAGTTCAGCGGGGGACACTTATTCACCCCTCCACTTT
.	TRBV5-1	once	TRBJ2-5	CASSLVSGGSLQETQYF	TGCGCCAGCAGCTTGGTCTCCGGGGGTTCCCTCCAAGAGACCCAGTACTTC
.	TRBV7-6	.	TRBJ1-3	CASSSPGQGNTIYF	TGTGCCAGCAGCTCGCCGGGACAAGGAAACACCATATATTTT
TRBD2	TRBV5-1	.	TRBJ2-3	CASSKLAGGSTDTQYF	TGCGCCAGCAGCAAACTAGCGGGGGGTAGCACAGATACGCAGTATTTT
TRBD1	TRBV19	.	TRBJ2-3	CASSSRDSYTDTQYF	TGTGCCAGTAGTTCCCGGGACAGTTACACAGATACGCAGTATTTT
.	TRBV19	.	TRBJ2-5	CASSITTRETQYF	TGTGCCAGTAGTATAACGACCCGGGAGACCCAGTACTTC
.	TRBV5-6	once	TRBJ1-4	CASSAKRLAGKYEKLFF	TGTGCCAGCAGCGCCAAAAGGTTGGCAGGGAAATACGAAAAACTGTTTTTT
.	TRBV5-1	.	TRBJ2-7	CASSLDVSYEQYF	TGCGCCAGCAGCTTGGACGTTTCCTACGAGCAGTACTTC
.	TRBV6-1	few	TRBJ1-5	CASSEASDNQPQHF	TGTGCCAGCAGTGAGGCGTCGGATAATCAGCCCCAGCATTTT
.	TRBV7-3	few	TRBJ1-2	CASSLEANYGYTF	TGTGCCAGCAGCTTAGAAGCCAACTATGGCTACACCTTC
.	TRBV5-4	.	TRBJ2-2	CASRLGTSGTGELFF	TGTGCCAGCAGGCTCGGGACATCAGGCACCGGGGAGCTGTTTTTT
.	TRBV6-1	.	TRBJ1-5	CAATREGGHQPQHF	TGTGCCGCCACCCGGGAGGGCGGCCATCAGCCCCAGCATTTT
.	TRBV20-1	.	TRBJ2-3	CSARTGDTQYF	TGCAGTGCCCGGACTGGAGATACGCAGTATTTT
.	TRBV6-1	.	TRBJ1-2	CASSEGPYGYTF	TGTGCCAGCAGTGAGGGACCATATGGCTACACCTTC
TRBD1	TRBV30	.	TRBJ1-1	CAWSRGQLNTEAFF	TGTGCCTGGAGTAGGGGGCAGCTGAACACTGAAGCTTTCTTT
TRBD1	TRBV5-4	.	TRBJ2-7	CASSLEGQSEQYF	TGTGCCAGCAGCTTGGAGGGACAGAGCGAGCAGTACTTC
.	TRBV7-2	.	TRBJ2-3	CASSFGGLTDTQYF	TGTGCCAGCAGCTTCGGGGGTTTGACAGATACGCAGTATTTT
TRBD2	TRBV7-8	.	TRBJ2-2	CASSLARLAGVNGLFF	TGTGCCAGCAGTCTAGCGAGACTAGCGGGGGTTAATGGGCTGTTTTTT
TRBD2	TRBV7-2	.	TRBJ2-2	CASSPSGGAGRELFF	TGTGCCAGCAGCCCTTCCGGGGGGGCCGGCCGGGAGCTGTTTTTT
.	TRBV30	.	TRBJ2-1	CAWKLTGPYNEQFF	TGTGCCTGGAAACTTACGGGGCCGTACAATGAGCAGTTCTTC
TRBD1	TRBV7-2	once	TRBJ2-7	CASSQAQGEPYEQYF	TGTGCCAGCAGCCAAGCTCAGGGGGAGCCCTACGAGCAGTACTTC
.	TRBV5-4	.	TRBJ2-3	CASRRGRMPDTQYF	TGTGCCAGCAGACGAGGGCGGATGCCAGATACGCAGTATTTT
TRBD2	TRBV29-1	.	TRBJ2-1	CSVAGGLTANEQFF	TGCAGCGTCGCGGGGGGGTTGACCGCCAATGAGCAGTTCTTC
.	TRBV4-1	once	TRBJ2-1	CASSQESGTFSTYLSNEQFF	TGCGCCAGCAGCCAAGAATCCGGGACCTTCTCTACCTATTTGAGCAATGAGCAGTTCTTC
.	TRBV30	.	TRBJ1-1	CAWSVQRNTEAFF	TGTGCCTGGAGTGTACAGAGGAACACTGAAGCTTTCTTT
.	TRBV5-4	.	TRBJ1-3	CASSLSSGNTIYF	TGTGCCAGCAGTCTAAGCTCTGGAAACACCATATATTTT
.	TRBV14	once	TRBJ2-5	CASSQVELRETQYF	TGTGCCAGCAGCCAAGTAGAACTCCGAGAGACCCAGTACTTC
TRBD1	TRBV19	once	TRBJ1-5	CASSIETGGSLNTYSNQPQHF	TGTGCCAGTAGTATTGAGACAGGGGGTTCTCTGAATACTTATAGCAATCAGCCCCAGCATTTT
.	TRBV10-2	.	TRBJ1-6	CASTIAGNSPLHF	TGCGCCAGCACCATAGCCGGGAATTCACCCCTCCACTTT
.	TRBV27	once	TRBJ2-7	CASSYHEAHEQYF	TGTGCCAGCAGTTATCATGAGGCCCACGAGCAGTACTTC
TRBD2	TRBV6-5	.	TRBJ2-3	CASNQRGSTDTQYF	TGTGCCAGCAACCAGCGGGGGTCCACAGATACGCAGTATTTT
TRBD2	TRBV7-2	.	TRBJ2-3	CASSPYGGAADTQYF	TGTGCCAGCAGCCCCTACGGGGGGGCCGCAGATACGCAGTATTTT
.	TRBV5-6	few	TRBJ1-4	CASSVQMAGREKLFF	TGTGCCAGCAGCGTTCAAATGGCGGGGCGCGAAAAACTGTTTTTT
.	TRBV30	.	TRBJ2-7	CAWSGRTVYEQYF	TGTGCCTGGAGTGGAAGGACAGTCTACGAGCAGTACTTC
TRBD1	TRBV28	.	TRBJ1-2	CASNTGVQELGYTF	TGTGCCAGCAATACAGGGGTTCAGGAATTAGGCTACACCTTC
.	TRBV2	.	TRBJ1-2	CASSVAGALYGYTF	TGTGCCAGCAGTGTAGCAGGGGCCCTCTATGGCTACACCTTC
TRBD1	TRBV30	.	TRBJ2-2	CAWSDLRRTGKAGELFF	TGTGCCTGGAGTGACCTCCGCCGGACAGGGAAGGCCGGGGAGCTGTTTTTT
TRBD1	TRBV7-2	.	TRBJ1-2	CASSAGTDYGYTF	TGTGCCAGCAGCGCCGGGACAGATTATGGCTACACCTTC
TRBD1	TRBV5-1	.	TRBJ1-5	CASSLGQGGGQPQHF	TGCGCCAGCAGCCTGGGACAGGGGGGCGGTCAGCCCCAGCATTTT
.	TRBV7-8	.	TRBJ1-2	CASSLFADYGYTF	TGTGCCAGCAGCTTATTCGCAGACTATGGCTACACCTTC
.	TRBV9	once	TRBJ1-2	CASSVDPLGRARGYTF	TGTGCCAGCAGCGTAGACCCCCTGGGGAGGGCGCGGGGCTACACCTTC
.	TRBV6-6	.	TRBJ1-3	CASSPFRGTAGNTIYF	TGTGCCAGCAGTCCCTTCAGAGGAACCGCTGGAAACACCATATATTTT
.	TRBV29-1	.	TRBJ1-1	CSGAWSTEAFF	TGCAGCGGTGCCTGGAGCACTGAAGCTTTCTTT
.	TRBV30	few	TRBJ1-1	CAWKGLPTEAFF	TGTGCCTGGAAGGGTTTACCGACTGAAGCTTTCTTT
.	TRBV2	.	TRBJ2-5	CASSERQETQYF	TGTGCCAGCAGTGAGAGGCAAGAGACCCAGTACTTC
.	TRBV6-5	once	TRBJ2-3	CASSRDTDTQYF	TGTGCCAGCAGCCGCGACACAGATACGCAGTATTTT
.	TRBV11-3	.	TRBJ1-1	CASSFSGRAGTEAFF	TGTGCCAGCAGCTTTTCGGGCAGGGCGGGCACTGAAGCTTTCTTT
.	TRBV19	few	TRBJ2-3	CASSIRYGTDTQYF	TGTGCCAGTAGTATACGATATGGGACAGATACGCAGTATTTT